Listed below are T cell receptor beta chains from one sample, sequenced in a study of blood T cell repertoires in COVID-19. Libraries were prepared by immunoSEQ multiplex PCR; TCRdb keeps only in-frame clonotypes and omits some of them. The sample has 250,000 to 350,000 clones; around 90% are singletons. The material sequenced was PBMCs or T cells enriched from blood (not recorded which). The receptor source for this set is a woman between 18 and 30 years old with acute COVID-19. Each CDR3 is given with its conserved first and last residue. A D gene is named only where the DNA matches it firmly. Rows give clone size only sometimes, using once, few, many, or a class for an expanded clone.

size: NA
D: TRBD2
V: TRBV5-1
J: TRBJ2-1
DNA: TGCGCCAGCAGCTTTAGCGGGAGGGAGCAGTTCTTC
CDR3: CASSFSGREQFF

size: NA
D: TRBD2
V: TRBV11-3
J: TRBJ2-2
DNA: TGTGCCAGCAGCCCCGCTAGCGGGACGGCCGGGGAGCTGTTTTTT
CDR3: CASSPASGTAGELFF

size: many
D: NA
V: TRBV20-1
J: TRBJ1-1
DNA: TGCAGTGCTAGTGAAGGGGACAAGAACACTGAAGCTTTCTTT
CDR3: CSASEGDKNTEAFF

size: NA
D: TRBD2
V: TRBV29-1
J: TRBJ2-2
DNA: TGCAGCGTGGCGGGTCGGAGCGGGAGGTCTATCGGGGAGCTGTTTTTT
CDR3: CSVAGRSGRSIGELFF

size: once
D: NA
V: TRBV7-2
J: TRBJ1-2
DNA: TGTGCCAGCAGCTTATCTCCAGATTTCTATGGCTACACCTTC
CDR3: CASSLSPDFYGYTF

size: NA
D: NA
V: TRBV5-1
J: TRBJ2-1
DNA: TGCGCCAGCAGCGCCGGGACTCTCTACAATGAGCAGTTCTTC
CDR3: CASSAGTLYNEQFF

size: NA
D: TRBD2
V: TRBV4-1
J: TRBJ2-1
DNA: TGCGCCAGCAGCTCGGGACTAGCGGGAAGGCAGTTCTTC
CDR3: CASSSGLAGRQFF

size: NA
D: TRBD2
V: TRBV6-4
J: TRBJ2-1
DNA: TGTGCCAGCAGTGACCCGGGACTAGCGGATCCGAGCTCCTACAATGAGCAGTTCTTC
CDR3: CASSDPGLADPSSYNEQFF

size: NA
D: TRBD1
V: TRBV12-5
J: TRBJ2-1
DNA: TGTGCTAGTGGTTTGACCAGGGACAGGGGTAACAATGAGCAGTTCTTC
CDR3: CASGLTRDRGNNEQFF

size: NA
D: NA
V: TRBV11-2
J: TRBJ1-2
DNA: TGTGCCAGCAGCCAAGACCCCCAGGGTTCTGGCTACACCTTC
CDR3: CASSQDPQGSGYTF

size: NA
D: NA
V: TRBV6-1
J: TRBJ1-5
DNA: TGTGCCAGCAGTGTCCGCCGGCAGGGTAGGCCTGTGAACAATCAGCCCCAGCATTTT
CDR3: CASSVRRQGRPVNNQPQHF

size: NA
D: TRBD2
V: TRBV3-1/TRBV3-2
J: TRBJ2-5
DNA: TGTGCCAGCAGCCAAGAATGGGGGACTACAAGTCGCACCCAGTACTTC
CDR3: CASSQEWGTTSRTQYF

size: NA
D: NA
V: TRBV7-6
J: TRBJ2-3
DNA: TGTGCCAGCAGCTCCAAACAGGGTTCAGATACGCAGTATTTT
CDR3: CASSSKQGSDTQYF

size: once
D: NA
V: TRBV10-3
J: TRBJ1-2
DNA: TGTGCCATCAGGGACCTGACAGGACCCACTAACTATGGCTACACCTTC
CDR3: CAIRDLTGPTNYGYTF

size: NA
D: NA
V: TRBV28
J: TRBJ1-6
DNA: TGTGCCAGCAGTTTCGTTGTTTCACCCCTCCACTTT
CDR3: CASSFVVSPLHF

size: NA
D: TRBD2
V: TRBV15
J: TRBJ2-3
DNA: TGTGCCACCAGCAGAGGCAGCGGGAAGAGGTTTCCCACAGATACGCAGTATTTT
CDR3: CATSRGSGKRFPTDTQYF

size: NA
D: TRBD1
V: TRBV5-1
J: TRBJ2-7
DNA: TGCGCCAGCAGCAAGGACAGGGCAGACGAGCAGTACTTC
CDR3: CASSKDRADEQYF

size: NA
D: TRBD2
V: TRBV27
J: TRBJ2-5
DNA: TGTGCCAGTAGTGGGGTAGACGGAAGGTTCCAATCTAGCGGGAGGGCCCTGGAGACCCAGTACTTC
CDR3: CASSGVDGRFQSSGRALETQYF

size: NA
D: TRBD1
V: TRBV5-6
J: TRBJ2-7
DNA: TGTGCCAGCAGCTTACAGGGGCTCTCCTACGAGCAGTACTTC
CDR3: CASSLQGLSYEQYF

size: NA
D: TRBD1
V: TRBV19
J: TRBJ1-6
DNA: TGTGCCAGTAGTATGCAGGGGGGCAATTCACCCCTCCACTTT
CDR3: CASSMQGGNSPLHF

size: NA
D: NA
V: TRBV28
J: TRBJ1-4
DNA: TGTGCCAGTGCATTCACCGACTACAGGGAAAGGGGGGAAAAACTGTTTTTT
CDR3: CASAFTDYRERGEKLFF

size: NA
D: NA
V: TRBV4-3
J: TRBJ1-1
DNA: TGCGCCAGCAGCCAAGATTCAGAAACTGAAGCTTTCTTT
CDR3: CASSQDSETEAFF

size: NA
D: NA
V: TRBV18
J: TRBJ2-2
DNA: TGTGCCAGCTCACCAATCTCGGGGGACACCGGGGAGCTGTTTTTT
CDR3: CASSPISGDTGELFF

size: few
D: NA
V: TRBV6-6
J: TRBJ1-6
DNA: TGTGCCAGCAGTTTGACAGTAAATTCACCCCTCCACTTT
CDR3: CASSLTVNSPLHF

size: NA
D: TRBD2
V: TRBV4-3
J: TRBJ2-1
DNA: TGCGCCAGCAGCCTGGGACTAGCTCTTTACAATGAGCAGTTCTTC
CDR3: CASSLGLALYNEQFF

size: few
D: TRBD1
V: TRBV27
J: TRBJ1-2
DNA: TGTGCCAGCAGTTTACGCGGGACAGGCTATGGCTACACCTTC
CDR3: CASSLRGTGYGYTF

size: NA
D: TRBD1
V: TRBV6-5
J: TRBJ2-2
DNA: TGTGCCAGCAGCAACAGGGGGAGCACCGGGGAGCTGTTTTTT
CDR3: CASSNRGSTGELFF

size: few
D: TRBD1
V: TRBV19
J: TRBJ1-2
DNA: TGTGCCGCCCGGGACAGGGACCTTCATGGCTACACCTTC
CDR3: CAARDRDLHGYTF

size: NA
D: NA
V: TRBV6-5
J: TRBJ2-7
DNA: TGTGCCAGCAGTCCATCCTCCGACACTCTCTACGAGCAGTACTTC
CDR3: CASSPSSDTLYEQYF

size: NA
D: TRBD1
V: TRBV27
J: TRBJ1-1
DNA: TGTGCCAGCAAACAGGGGGCTGTCTACACTGAAGCTTTCTTT
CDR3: CASKQGAVYTEAFF

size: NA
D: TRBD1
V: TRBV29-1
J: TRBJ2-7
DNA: TGCAGCGTTGTGCCTACCCCGGGACAGGGATACGAGCAGTACTTC
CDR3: CSVVPTPGQGYEQYF

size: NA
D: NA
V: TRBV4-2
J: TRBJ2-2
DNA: TGTGCCAGCAGCCAAGGCTCGGCGGGCGGGGAGCTGTTTTTT
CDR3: CASSQGSAGGELFF